The source of this T cell receptor (beta chain) is a study of cytomegalovirus exposure and HLA in healthy donors. On this clone: Antigen unknown.

Study conclusions and caveats: Per a later analysis, HLA-associated TCR beta chains showed more clonal expansion than other, equally common TCR beta chains.

Germline values: CDR1 MNHNS, CDR2 SASEGT. After removal of 1 base from V and 0 bases from J, the junction contained 11 bases not matched to a gene. CDR3 length: 18 amino acids. PCR was performed using 60 Vbeta and 13 Jbeta primers. TCRdb keeps only in-frame clones here, not all; method: immunoSEQ multiplex PCR. The table lists 160,000 or so clones, more than 60% of them singletons, with 2% to 2.5% in the top ten. Healthy individuals who donated bone marrow served as the donors. Whether this donor was CMV seropositive was not recorded. This sequence joins TRBV6-1 and TRBJ2-7; 8 bases line up with TRBD1. The origin of this receptor is a human donor in good health. Sequencing was done on a sample of PBMCs. The CDR3 here is CASSEEGTGMDLSYEQYF. CDR3 nucleotides: TGTGCCAGCAGTGAAGAGGGGACAGGTATGGACCTCTCCTACGAGCAGTACTTC.